The 9 T cell receptor beta chains in this list originate from one sample, sequenced in a study of spatial heterogeneity in lung cancer. TCRdb reprocessed the 5' RACE reads with MiXCR, giving one entry per CDR3 protein. Of approximately 20,000 distinct CDR3 sequences in the sample, 4.5% to 5% were seen once. The time point: sample taken at primary tumor resection. Unsorted whole RNA from tumor, nontumor lung or frozen PBMC underwent sequencing. The sequenced sample was PBMCs, obtained at surgery. The receptors come from a male donor with early-stage non-small cell lung cancer.

This clonotype was counted ten times or more. V and J are TRBV4-1 and TRBJ2-5; 9 nucleotides match TRBD2. V was clipped by 3 bases and J by 5 bases; unmatched bases: 10. There are 16 residues in the CDR3. Germline CDR1 MGHRA, CDR2 YSYEKL. The chain's CDR3 is CASSQASGASGETQYF. Written as DNA, the CDR3 is TGCGCCAGCAGCCAGGCTAGCGGGGCCAGTGGGGAGACCCAGTACTTC.

The sample holds one count of this clonotype. V and J are TRBV20-1 and TRBJ2-1; 8 bases are a match to TRBD2. Germline V gene lookup returns CDR1 DFQATT and CDR2 SNEGSKA (reference sequence). The V and J ends lost 0 bases and 5 bases, in that order; junction bases with no gene match: 9. The CDR3 totals 16 residues. The CDR3 nucleotides are TGCAGTGCTAGAGATTTGGGGACTAGAGGCCACAATGAGCAGTTCTTC. Translation: CSARDLGTRGHNEQFF.

In this sample, this clonotype turned up many times. The rearrangement links TRBV7-2 to TRBJ1-5, with TRBD1 matching over 8 bases. This CDR3 region has 16 residues. J lost 2 bases, V lost 3 bases, and 6 bases had no gene match. CDR1 and CDR2 from the germline V gene are SGHTA and FQGNSA. The CDR3 region has the DNA TGTGCCAGCAGCTTGTTACAGGGGGTAGGCAATCAGCCCCAGCATTTT. Translated, it gives CASSLLQGVGNQPQHF.

This clonotype was counted at least ten times. The V and J genes are TRBV20-1 and TRBJ1-1; a possible D gene is TRBD1 (6 bases). The length of the CDR3 is 14 residues. Per the germline V gene, CDR1 is DFQATT and CDR2 is SNEGSKA (reference sequence). The germline V and J ends were trimmed by 4 bases and 0 bases, with 12 bases remaining between them. The CDR3 sequence is CSATGQLMNTEAFF. In nucleotides, the CDR3 is TGCAGTGCTACTGGACAGCTCATGAACACTGAAGCTTTCTTT.

Remarks on this clonotype: A single base separates this from a much larger clone, so it may be a read error. This chain links TRBV11-2 with TRBJ2-7; D is unclear. V lost 3 bases, J lost 7 bases, and 16 bases lay in between. Per germline, CDR1 SGHAT and CDR2 FQNNGV. The CDR3 loop spans 14 amino acids. The CDR3 is CASSFGSARGEQYF. Here the CDR3 DNA reads TGTGCCAGCAGCTTCGGGTCGGCTCGTGGGGAGCAGTACTTC.

This clonotype was recorded many times. The rearrangement links TRBV6-2 or TRBV6-3 to TRBJ2-1; 7 bases match TRBD2. CDR3 length: 13 residues. J lost 7 bases, V lost 5 bases, and 5 bases had no gene match. Germline V gene lookup returns CDR1 MNHEY and CDR2 SVGEGT. CDR3 region: CASSHGGSNEQFF. CDR3 bases: TGTGCCAGCAGTCACGGCGGGAGTAATGAGCAGTTCTTC.

This clonotype was counted at least ten times. This chain connects TRBV11-2 to TRBJ2-5; the D call may be TRBD1 or TRBD2 (5 bases each). The V end was cut by 3 bases, the J end by 4 bases, with 12 bases between. Germline V gene sequence: CDR1 SGHAT, CDR2 FQNNGV. The CDR3 consists of 14 residues. CDR3 nucleotide sequence: TGTGCCAGCAGCTTGGGGGAACTTGGAGAGACCCAGTACTTC. Protein sequence: CASSLGELGETQYF.

This clonotype appeared many times. J is TRBJ2-2 and V is TRBV28; 7 bases map to TRBD1. The germline gives CDR1 MDHEN, CDR2 SYDVKM. V lost 7 bases to trimming and J lost 1 base; unmatched junction nucleotides: 6. The CDR3 sequence is 15 residues long. This CDR3 reads CASTLGGENTGELFF. The CDR3 region has the DNA TGTGCCAGCACCCTAGGGGGCGAGAACACCGGGGAGCTGTTTTTT.

This clonotype was counted at least ten times. The chain has TRBV11-2 and TRBJ2-1; possible D gene TRBD2, 6 bases. Trimming pared 3 bases from V and 9 bases from J, leaving 12 bases between. The CDR3 length is 13 residues. Per germline, CDR1 SGHAT and CDR2 FQNNGV. CDR3 DNA: TGTGCCAGCAGCTTTGGGGGGATGGGTGAGCAGTTCTTC. Its protein is CASSFGGMGEQFF.